This T cell receptor (beta chain) was recovered during a study of blood T cell repertoires in COVID-19. Germline V lookup: CDR1 MNHEY, CDR2 SVGAGI. There are 14 residues in the CDR3. V gave up 7 bases and J gave up 0 bases; unmatched junction bases: 3. Profiled with immunoSEQ multiplex PCR; TCRdb holds only in-frame clones, not every one. The table records about 220,000 clones, roughly 80% of them present only once. The rearrangement links TRBV6-5 to TRBJ1-3, with TRBD1 identical over 7 bases. This sequence was found in a human donor in a cohort sampled during active COVID-19. The sample comprised peripheral blood. This chain's CDR3 is CASTQGGSGNTIYF. DNA of the CDR3: TGTGCCAGCACCCAGGGGGGCTCTGGAAACACCATATATTTT.